The clone carrying this TCR beta chain was counted between two and nine times. The antigen remains undetermined. Germline assignment: CDR1 LGHNA and CDR2 YSLEER. V lost 2 bases to trimming and J lost 5 bases; unmatched junction nucleotides: 6. The length of the CDR3 is 15 residues. The data stem from a study of human T cells and chemical hapten exposure. The wider study: Small differences in pooled library volume mainly drove the variation in TCR yields per sample. Overall study results and limits: TCRs at high frequency, those above 1 in 1000, did not change with DPC sensitization.

The time point here: pre-sensitization, week 0. The treatment denotes: therapeutic diphenylcyclopropenone sensitization with weekly scalp DPC. The total RNA was obtained from whole blood that was not fractionated. The library gave individual cDNA molecules unique molecular identifiers. Each CDR3 protein is one row after TCRdb ran MiXCR on the RACE reads. The repertoire has 200,000 to 300,000 distinct CDR3 sequences, about 9% of them found once; the top ten carry 2.3%. The chain has TRBV4-3 and TRBJ2-5; the match to TRBD2 covers 9 bases. The clonotype comes from a woman between 40 and 50 years old with alopecia areata. Some clones in this sample may be carry-over from other donors' samples. The input for sequencing was whole blood, taken in connection with sensitization to the hapten diphenylcyclopropenone (DPC). CDR3 coding DNA: TGCGCCAGCAGCCAACGAGCGGGGGGATGGGAGACCCAGTACTTC. It specifies CASSQRAGGWETQYF.